Shown below are 20 T cell receptor beta chains from a single sample sequenced in a study of blood T cells in healthy people across ages. Combining a sample-barcoded 5' primer with a J-beta primer mix, a second PCR ran for roughly 7 to 11 cycles. TCRdb analysed the 5' RACE reads with MiXCR anew, one entry per CDR3 protein. The sample contains around 520,000 distinct CDR3 sequences, around a quarter of which appear only once. This sample was also put to use in a study of T cells of mothers and their children.

Sequenced material: blood. The receptor source for this set is a boy aged 2 to 10 in good health.

This clonotype showed up just a few times. The V and J genes are TRBV9 and TRBJ2-7; the D is unclear. The better agreement between TRBJ2-1 and the DNA end casts doubt on the J call. The length of the CDR3 is 13 residues. Looked up from germline, CDR1 is SGDLS and CDR2 is YYNGEE. The CDR3 protein is CASSVGFGDEQFF. The CDR3 DNA is TGTGCCAGCAGCGTAGGGTTCGGCGATGAGCAGTTCTTC.

V is TRBV6-5 and J is TRBJ2-1; D not resolved. The CDR3 consists of 13 residues. V shed 7 bases and J shed 6 bases, with 13 bases lying between them. Per the germline V gene, CDR1 is MNHEY and CDR2 is SVGAGI. CDR3 loop: CASTSLIGNEQFF. The CDR3 nucleotides are TGTGCCAGCACATCCCTTATCGGCAATGAGCAGTTCTTC.

This clonotype has more than one count but fewer than ten. The V call is TRBV24-1, the J call TRBJ1-2; D perhaps matches TRBD1 (6 bases). Germline CDR1 and CDR2: KGHDR and SFDVKD. The length of the CDR3 is 13 residues. Trimming took off 3 bases at V and 7 bases at J, with 11 bases between the two ends. The CDR3 sequence is CATSDGQGFGYTF. DNA of the CDR3: TGTGCCACCAGTGATGGGCAGGGGTTTGGCTACACCTTC.

This chain joins TRBV20-1 and TRBJ1-2, with 9 bases that match TRBD1. V shed 3 bases and J 5 bases; nucleotides not matched to a gene: 1. The CDR3 is 12 amino acids. Germline V gives CDR1 DFQATT, CDR2 SNEGSKA (reference sequence). The CDR3 here is CSASDRGYGYTF. CDR3 sequence (DNA): TGCAGTGCTAGTGACAGGGGGTATGGCTACACCTTC.

The rearrangement links TRBV6-5 to TRBJ1-5, with D tentatively TRBD1 (5 bases). V was clipped by 6 bases and J by 9 bases, with 9 bases between them. This CDR3 is 11 amino acids long. Looked up from germline, CDR1 is MNHEY and CDR2 is SVGAGI. DNA for the CDR3: TGTGCCAGCAGCGGCGGGGGGCCCCAGCATTTT. Encoded protein: CASSGGGPQHF.

This clonotype was seen only a few times. The rearrangement links TRBV9 to TRBJ2-2, with D tentatively TRBD1 or TRBD2 (7 bases each). CDR3 length: 15 residues. V was pared by 2 bases and J by 4 bases, with 12 bases between. The germline V gene has CDR1 SGDLS and CDR2 YYNGEE. CDR3 sequence: CASSVREGATGELFF. The CDR3 DNA follows: TGTGCCAGCAGCGTGAGGGAGGGGGCCACCGGGGAGCTGTTTTTT.

This clonotype was found a few times. The chain links TRBV6-1 to TRBJ2-7; D possibly corresponds to TRBD1 (6 bases). The CDR3 totals 15 residues. V was pared by 1 base and J by 2 bases, with 12 bases between. Germline loops: CDR1 MNHNS, CDR2 SASEGT. CDR3 DNA: TGTGCCAGCAGTGAAGTTTCAGGGGCAGCCTACGAGCAGTACTTC. Its protein product is CASSEVSGAAYEQYF.

The CDR3 sequence: CASSSELAQHTDTQYF. As DNA, the CDR3 is TGCGCCAGCAGCTCGGAACTAGCGCAACACACAGATACGCAGTATTTT. V and J are TRBV5-1 and TRBJ2-3, with 7 bases lining up with TRBD2. Germline V gene sequence: CDR1 SGHRS, CDR2 YFSETQ. J lost 2 bases, V lost 3 bases, and 9 bases had no gene match. The CDR3 sequence is 16 residues long.

This clonotype came up a few times. The CDR3 DNA reads TGTGCCAGCAGTCCCCAAATAGCCCCCCGGGAGTACAATGAGCAGTTCTTC. Its protein product is CASSPQIAPREYNEQFF. V and J are TRBV12-3 or TRBV12-4 and TRBJ2-1; a possible D gene is TRBD2 (6 bases). Trimming removed 5 bases from V and 4 bases from J, with 21 bases in between. The CDR3 has 17 amino acids.

The chain has TRBV27 and TRBJ2-1; 11 bases agree with TRBD2. With 0 bases clipped from V and 9 bases from J, the junction kept 7 bases outside the gene matches. CDR1 is MNHEY, CDR2 SMNVEV, per germline (reference sequence). This CDR3 is 16 amino acids long. Here the CDR3 DNA reads TGTGCCAGCAGTTTATCGGCTAGCGGGGGGTCCGGTGAGCAGTTCTTC. Its protein is CASSLSASGGSGEQFF.

This clonotype was counted a few times. An end of the junction does not agree with germline; a read error may underlie this. The chain joins TRBV7-8 to TRBJ1-3; the D gene is possibly TRBD1 (6 bases). CDR3 size: 16 residues. Germline V gives CDR1 SGHVS, CDR2 FQNEAQ. The CDR3 region is CASSLDAGGSGNIIYF. The CDR3 DNA sequence: TGTGCCAGCAGCTTGGACGCCGGGGGCTCTGGAAACATCATATATTTT. Variable domain in full (rest from reference TRBV7-8 and TRBJ1-3): GAGVSQSPRYKVAKRGQDVALRCDPISGHVSLFWYQQALGQGPEFLTYFQNEAQLDKSGLPSDRFFAERPEGSVSTLKIQRTQQEDSAVYLCASSLDAGGSGNIIYFGEGSWLTVV.

This clonotype was counted between two and nine times. This chain connects TRBV7-9 to TRBJ1-1; D might be TRBD1 (6 bases). CDR1 is SEHNR, CDR2 FQNEAQ, per germline (reference sequence). This CDR3 is built from 15 residues. Trimming took off 5 bases at V and 6 bases at J, with 19 bases between the two ends. This CDR3 reads CASSLGGGGLAEAFF. CDR3 DNA: TGTGCCAGCAGCCTAGGGGGAGGGGGACTCGCTGAAGCTTTCTTT.

This clonotype was seen more than once but under ten times. The V gene is TRBV3-1, the J gene TRBJ1-2, with D tentatively TRBD1 (5 bases). The V end was cut by 0 bases, the J end by 5 bases, with 16 bases between. Germline CDR1 and CDR2: LGHDT and YNNKEL (reference sequence). This CDR3 is 16 amino acids long. The chain's CDR3 is CASSQDVRDPPYGYTF. In DNA, the CDR3 is TGTGCCAGCAGCCAAGATGTGCGGGACCCTCCGTATGGCTACACCTTC.

This clonotype was detected only a few times. The chain recombines TRBV20-1 with TRBJ2-1; 7 bases match TRBD2. Trimming cost V 4 bases and J 9 bases; bases outside gene matches: 9. Germline assignment: CDR1 DFQATT and CDR2 SNEGSKA (reference sequence). This CDR3 is built from 13 residues. The CDR3 DNA is TGCAGTGCTACTGGGAGGACGGGGGGTGAGCAGTTCTTC. It encodes CSATGRTGGEQFF.

The V gene is TRBV4-3, the J gene TRBJ2-5; D perhaps matches TRBD2 (6 bases). The DNA matches TRBJ2-7 better at its end, which makes the J call doubtful. This CDR3 is 13 amino acids long. The germline V gene has CDR1 LGHNA and CDR2 YSLEER. CDR3 amino acids: CASSQDRGNEQYF. In nucleotides, the CDR3 is TGCGCCAGCAGCCAAGATCGCGGGAACGAGCAGTACTTC.

The CDR3 protein is CSVWTSGGSETQYF. Written as DNA, the CDR3 is TGCAGCGTATGGACTAGCGGGGGATCAGAGACCCAGTACTTC. J is TRBJ2-5 and V is TRBV29-1; 13 positions agree with TRBD2. CDR1 is SQVTM, CDR2 ANQGSEA, per germline. The ends lost 6 bases at V and 4 bases at J; junction bases unmatched: 5. The CDR3 is 14 amino acids.

The chain recombines TRBV5-1 with TRBJ2-5; no clear D. The germline V gene has CDR1 SGHRS and CDR2 YFSETQ. Trimming shortened V by 0 bases and J by 5 bases, and 11 bases separated the two germline ends. The CDR3 has 14 residues. CDR3 sequence reads: CASSLDSPRETQYF. CDR3 bases: TGCGCCAGCAGCTTGGATTCCCCCCGGGAGACCCAGTACTTC.

This chain connects TRBV29-1 to TRBJ2-1; 8 nucleotides line up with TRBD2. The CDR3 sequence is 13 residues long. The germline gives CDR1 SQVTM, CDR2 ANQGSEA. V dropped 7 bases and J dropped 3; count of bases not matched to a gene: 5. DNA of the CDR3: TGCAGCGGGGTTAGCGGGAACTACAATGAGCAGTTCTTC. Encoded protein: CSGVSGNYNEQFF.

This clonotype was recorded a few times. The J gene is TRBJ2-1, the V gene TRBV20-1; no clear D gene. The CDR3 spans 14 residues. The V gene lost 3 bases and the J gene lost 5 bases, with 14 bases spanning the gap. Germline loops: CDR1 DFQATT, CDR2 SNEGSKA (reference sequence). CDR3 coding DNA: TGCAGTGCTAGGGGCCCCGCGCACCACAATGAGCAGTTCTTC. It translates to CSARGPAHHNEQFF.

The chain has TRBV4-1 and TRBJ2-1; the D gene is possibly TRBD2 (5 bases). Trimming removed 0 bases from V and 1 base from J, with 19 bases in between. The V gene's germline CDR1 is MGHRA and CDR2 YSYEKL. The CDR3 extends over 19 amino acids. CDR3 amino acids: CASSQESLVGTRSYNEQFF. For the CDR3, the DNA is TGCGCCAGCAGCCAAGAATCACTGGTAGGCACTAGGTCCTACAATGAGCAGTTCTTC.